One T cell receptor (beta chain) is described in this entry. Repertoires were generated with immunoSEQ multiplex PCR, while TCRdb's copy carries only in-frame clones and drops some. The sample carries around 82,000 clones, about four fifths recorded once. This record comes from a study of a mutant IDH1 vaccine in newly diagnosed glioma. Study-wide background: Before enrollment, patients got radiotherapy alone, temozolomide alone, or mostly the combination.

Trimming took 3 bases from V and 5 from J, leaving 17 bases between them. The length of the CDR3 is 15 residues. Germline CDR1 is SEHNR and CDR2 is FQNEAQ (reference sequence). Time point defined: baseline, week 1 (first vaccination visit). Treatment described: pre-vaccination baseline after standard-of-care therapy. Sequences were derived from PBMCs, sampled from a glioma patient treated with radiotherapy, temozolomide or both. The chain is built from TRBV7-9 and TRBJ2-7, with no clear D. The sequence came from a man aged 35-49 years with glioma. Some clones in this sample may be carry-over from other donors' samples. The CDR3 is CASSFGPEKTHEQYF. The CDR3 region has the DNA TGTGCCAGCAGCTTCGGGCCGGAAAAAACCCACGAGCAGTACTTC.